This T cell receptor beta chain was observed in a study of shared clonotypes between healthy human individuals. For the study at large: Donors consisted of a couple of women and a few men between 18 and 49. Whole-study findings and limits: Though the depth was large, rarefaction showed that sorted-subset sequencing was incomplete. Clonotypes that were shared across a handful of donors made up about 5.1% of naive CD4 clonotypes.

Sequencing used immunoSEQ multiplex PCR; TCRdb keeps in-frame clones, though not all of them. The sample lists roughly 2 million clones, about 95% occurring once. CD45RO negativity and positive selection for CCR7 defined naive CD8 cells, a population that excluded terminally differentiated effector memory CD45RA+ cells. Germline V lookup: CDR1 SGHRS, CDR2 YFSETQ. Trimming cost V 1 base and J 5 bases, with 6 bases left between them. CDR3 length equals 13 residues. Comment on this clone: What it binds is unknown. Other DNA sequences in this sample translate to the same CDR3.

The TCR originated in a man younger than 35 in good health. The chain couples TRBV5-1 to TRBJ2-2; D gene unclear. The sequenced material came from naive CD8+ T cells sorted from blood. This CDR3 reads CASSLLDTGELFF. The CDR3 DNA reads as TGCGCCAGCAGCTTGTTGGATACCGGGGAGCTGTTTTTT. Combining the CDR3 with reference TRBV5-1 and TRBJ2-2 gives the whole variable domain KAGVTQTPRYLIKTRGQQVTLSCSPISGHRSVSWYQQTPGQGLQFLFEYFSETQRNKGNFPGRFSGRQFSNSRSEMNVSTLELGDSALYLCASSLLDTGELFFGEGSRLTVL.